The sequence of this T cell receptor (beta chain) was determined in a study of blood T cells in healthy people across ages. Sample-barcoded 5' priming and a J-beta primer mix drove a second PCR of about 7 to 11 cycles. TCRdb reprocessed the 5' RACE reads via MiXCR and lists one record per CDR3 protein. The data hold hundreds of thousands of distinct CDR3 sequences, with about 34% observed a single time. The CDR3 has 14 amino acids. Germline V gene sequence: CDR1 MNHEY, CDR2 SVGEGT. General study findings and limits: It was the long-lived donors that had more naive CD4+ cells and higher diversity than aged donors. Per-million-T-cell TCR beta diversity fell roughly linearly with age. Using unsorted PBMCs precluded a conclusive naive versus antigen-experienced comparison.

Points on this clonotype: What it recognizes is unknown. At one boundary the junction diverges from the germline segment, which might be a read error.

The V call is TRBV6-2 or TRBV6-3, the J call TRBJ2-5; D perhaps matches TRBD2 (7 bases). The TCR comes from an elderly woman in good health. The specimen was blood. CDR3 region: CAGSYSGGRETQYF. The CDR3 DNA reads as TGTGCCGGCAGTTACTCGGGGGGCCGCGAGACCCAGTACTTC.